The T cell receptor beta chain described here comes from a study of CXCR3-negative and CXCR3-positive naive CD8 T cells. Turning to the study itself: Per library, roughly 1.6 +/- 0.3 million reads; about 135 million TRB reads overall.

Findings of the study overall: Researchers report that CXCR3-positive naive cells carry more hydrophobic TRB CDR3s than CXCR3-negative naive cells.

Germline CDR1 is LGHDT and CDR2 is YNNKEL (reference sequence). CDR3 size: 12 residues. A note on this clonotype: Its specificity is not known.

UMI-labeled TRB cDNA libraries were prepared by 5' RACE. Each CDR3 protein gets one entry in TCRdb, which reprocessed the 5' RACE reads and gives no DNA. Its table records thousands of distinct CDR3 sequences. The sequenced sample consisted of naive CXCR3+ CD8+ T cells from blood. This sample's subset: CD45RO-CCR7+CD27+CD95- naive CD8+ T cells expressing CXCR3 (TNR3+). This receptor was taken from a human donor in good health. Some clones in this sample may be carry-over from other donors' samples. The chain combines TRBV3-1 with TRBJ2-7. This chain's CDR3 is CASSQDGVEQYF.